This T cell receptor beta chain is drawn from a study of blood T cells in healthy people across ages. Study-level results: TCR beta diversity, measured per million T cells, fell in a roughly linear way with age.

The table lists this clonotype with a few counts. Antigen specificity is unknown. The CDR3 totals 11 residues. The V gene lost 6 bases and the J gene lost 0 bases, with 2 bases spanning the gap. Germline values: CDR1 ENHRY, CDR2 SYGVKD. A second PCR, run for about 6 to 11 cycles, used a sample-barcoded 5' primer plus a J-beta primer mix. TCRdb passed the 5' RACE reads through MiXCR, listing each CDR3 protein once. The data contain about 830,000 distinct CDR3 sequences, about 59% of them singletons. The sequenced material came from blood. The genes are TRBV10-3 and TRBJ1-1; D remains unclear. This TCR derives from a young man in good health. The CDR3 loop is CAIRMNTEAFF. DNA for the CDR3: TGTGCCATCAGGATGAACACTGAAGCTTTCTTT.